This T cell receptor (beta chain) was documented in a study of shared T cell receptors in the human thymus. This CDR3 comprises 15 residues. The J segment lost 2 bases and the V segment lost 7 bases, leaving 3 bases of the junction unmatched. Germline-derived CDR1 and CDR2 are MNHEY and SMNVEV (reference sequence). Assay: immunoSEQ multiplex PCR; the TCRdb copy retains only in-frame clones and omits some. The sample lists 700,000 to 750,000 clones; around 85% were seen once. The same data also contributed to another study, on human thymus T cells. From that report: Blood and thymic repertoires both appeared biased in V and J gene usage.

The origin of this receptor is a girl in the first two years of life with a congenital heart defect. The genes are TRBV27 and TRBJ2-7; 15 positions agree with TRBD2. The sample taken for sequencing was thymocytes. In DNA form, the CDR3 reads TGTGCCAGCATCGGGACTAGCGGGGGGCCCTACGAGCAGTACTTC. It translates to CASIGTSGGPYEQYF.